This T cell receptor beta chain is drawn from a study of OX40 agonist ivuxolimab in advanced cancers. People who had autoimmune disease history or systemic immunosuppression were excluded. Germline CDR1 is SEHNR and CDR2 is FQNEAQ (reference sequence). The CDR3 runs 16 residues. V lost 6 bases and J lost 1, with 18 bases in between. Study-wide findings and caveats: At 0.1 to 3.0 mg/kg and by week 6, CD4+ and CD8+ T cells in the blood had expanded clonally.

Assay: immunoSEQ multiplex PCR; the TCRdb copy retains only in-frame clones and omits some. The data hold 48,000 or so clones, with about 81% observed a single time. With respect to this clone: Its antigen is not known.

This clonotype was obtained from an adult with an advanced solid tumor such as melanoma, head and neck, liver or kidney cancer. The V call is TRBV7-9, the J call TRBJ1-2, with TRBD1 as a possible D gene (5 bases). Specimen: CD4+ or CD8+ T cells sorted from blood, collected in a trial of the OX40 agonist ivuxolimab. This CDR3 reads CASRSNMDTYNYGYTF. The DNA of the CDR3 is TGTGCCAGCAGGAGCAACATGGACACCTATAACTATGGCTACACCTTC.